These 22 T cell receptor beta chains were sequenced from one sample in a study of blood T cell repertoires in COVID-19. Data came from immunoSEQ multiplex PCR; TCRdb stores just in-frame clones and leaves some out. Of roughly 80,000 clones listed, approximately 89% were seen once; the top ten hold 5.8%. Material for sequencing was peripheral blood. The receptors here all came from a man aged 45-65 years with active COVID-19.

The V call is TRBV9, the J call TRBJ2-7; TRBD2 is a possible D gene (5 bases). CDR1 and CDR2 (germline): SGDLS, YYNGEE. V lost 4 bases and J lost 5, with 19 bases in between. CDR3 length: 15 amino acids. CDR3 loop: CASSPVATQGNEQYF. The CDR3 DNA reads TGTGCCAGCAGCCCCGTAGCGACCCAAGGGAACGAGCAGTACTTC.

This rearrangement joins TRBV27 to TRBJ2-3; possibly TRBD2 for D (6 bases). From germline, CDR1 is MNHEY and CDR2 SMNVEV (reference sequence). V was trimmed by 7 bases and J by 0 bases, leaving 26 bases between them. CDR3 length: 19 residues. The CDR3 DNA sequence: TGTGCCAGCACCAATATGGGCCTGCGGGATCTTGTTAGCACAGATACGCAGTATTTT. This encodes CASTNMGLRDLVSTDTQYF.

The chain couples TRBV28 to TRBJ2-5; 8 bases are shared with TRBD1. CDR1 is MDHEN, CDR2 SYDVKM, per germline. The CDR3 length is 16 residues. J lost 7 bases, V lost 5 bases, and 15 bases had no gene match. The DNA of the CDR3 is TGTGCCAGCAGTCCGGCGGGGACTGGACAGGGCGGGACCCAGTACTTC. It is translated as CASSPAGTGQGGTQYF.

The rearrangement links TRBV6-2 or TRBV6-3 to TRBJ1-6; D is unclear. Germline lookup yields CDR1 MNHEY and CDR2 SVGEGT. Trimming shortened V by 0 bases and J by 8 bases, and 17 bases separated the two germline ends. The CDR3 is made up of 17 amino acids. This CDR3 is CASSYSVYSVLDSPLHF. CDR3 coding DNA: TGTGCCAGCAGTTACTCTGTGTATAGTGTGCTGGATTCACCCCTCCACTTT.

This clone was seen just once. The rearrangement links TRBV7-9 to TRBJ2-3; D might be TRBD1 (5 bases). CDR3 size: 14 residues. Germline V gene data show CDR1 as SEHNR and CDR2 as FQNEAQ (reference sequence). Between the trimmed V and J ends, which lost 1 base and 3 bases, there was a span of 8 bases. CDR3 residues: CASSLVQGTDTQYF. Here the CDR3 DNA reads TGTGCCAGCAGCTTAGTCCAGGGAACAGATACGCAGTATTTT.

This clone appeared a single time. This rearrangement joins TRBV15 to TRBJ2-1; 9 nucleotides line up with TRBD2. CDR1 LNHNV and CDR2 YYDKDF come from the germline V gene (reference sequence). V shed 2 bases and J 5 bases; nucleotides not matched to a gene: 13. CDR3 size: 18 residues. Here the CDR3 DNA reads TGTGCCACCAGCAGAAGACAAGAAGCGGGAGGTCGGAACAATGAGCAGTTCTTC. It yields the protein CATSRRQEAGGRNNEQFF.

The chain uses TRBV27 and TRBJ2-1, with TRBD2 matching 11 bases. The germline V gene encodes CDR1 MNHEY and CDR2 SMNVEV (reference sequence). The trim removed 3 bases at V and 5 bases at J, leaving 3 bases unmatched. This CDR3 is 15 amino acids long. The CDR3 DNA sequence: TGTGCCAGCAGTTTGGGACTAGCGGAGGACAATGAGCAGTTCTTC. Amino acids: CASSLGLAEDNEQFF.

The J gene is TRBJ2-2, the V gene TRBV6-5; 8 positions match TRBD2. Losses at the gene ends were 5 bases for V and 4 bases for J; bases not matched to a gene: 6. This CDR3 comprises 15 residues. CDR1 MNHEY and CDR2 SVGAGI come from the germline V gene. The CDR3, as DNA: TGTGCCAGCAGTCCTCGGGCGGGGGGCACCGGGGAGCTGTTTTTT. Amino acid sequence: CASSPRAGGTGELFF.

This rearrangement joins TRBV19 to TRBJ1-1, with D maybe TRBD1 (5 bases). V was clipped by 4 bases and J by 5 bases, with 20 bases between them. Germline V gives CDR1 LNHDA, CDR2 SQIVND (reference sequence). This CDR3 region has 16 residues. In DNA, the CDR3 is TGTGCCAGTAGTACCCTTTGGGGCAGCTCGAGGACTGAAGCTTTCTTT. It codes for CASSTLWGSSRTEAFF.

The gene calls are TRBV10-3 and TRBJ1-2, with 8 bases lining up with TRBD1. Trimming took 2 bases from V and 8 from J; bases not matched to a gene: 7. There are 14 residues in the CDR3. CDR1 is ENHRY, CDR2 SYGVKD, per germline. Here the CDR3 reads CAISEPTGVLGYTF. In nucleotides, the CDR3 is TGTGCCATCAGTGAGCCGACAGGGGTACTGGGCTACACCTTC.

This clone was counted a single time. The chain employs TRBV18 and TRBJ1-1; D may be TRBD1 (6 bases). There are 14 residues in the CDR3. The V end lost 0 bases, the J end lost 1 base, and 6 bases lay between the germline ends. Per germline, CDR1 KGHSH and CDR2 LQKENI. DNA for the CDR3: TGTGCCAGCTCACCACCGACAGGGAACACTGAAGCTTTCTTT. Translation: CASSPPTGNTEAFF. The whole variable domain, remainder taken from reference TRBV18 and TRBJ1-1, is NAGVMQNPRHLVRRRGQEARLRCSPMKGHSHVYWYRQLPEEGLKFMVYLQKENIIDESGMPKERFSAEFPKEGPSILRIQQVVRGDSAAYFCASSPPTGNTEAFFGQGTRLTVV.

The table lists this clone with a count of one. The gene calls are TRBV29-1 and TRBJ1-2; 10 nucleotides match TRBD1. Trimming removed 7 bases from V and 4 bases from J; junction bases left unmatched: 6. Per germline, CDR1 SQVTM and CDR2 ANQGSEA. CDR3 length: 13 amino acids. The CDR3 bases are TGCAGCGCAAAGACAGGGGGCCGCTATGGCTACACCTTC. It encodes CSAKTGGRYGYTF. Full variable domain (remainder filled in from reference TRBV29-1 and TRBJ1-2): SAVISQKPSRDICQRGTSLTIQCQVDSQVTMMFWYRQQPGQSLTLIATANQGSEATYESGFVIDKFPISRPNLTFSTLTVSNMSPEDSSIYLCSAKTGGRYGYTFGSGTRLTVV.

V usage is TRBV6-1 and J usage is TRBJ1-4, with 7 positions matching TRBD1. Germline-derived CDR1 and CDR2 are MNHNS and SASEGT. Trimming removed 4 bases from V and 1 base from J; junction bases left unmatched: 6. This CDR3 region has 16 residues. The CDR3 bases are TGTGCCAGCAGTGCCCGGACAGGAAAAACTAATGAAAAACTGTTTTTT. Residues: CASSARTGKTNEKLFF.

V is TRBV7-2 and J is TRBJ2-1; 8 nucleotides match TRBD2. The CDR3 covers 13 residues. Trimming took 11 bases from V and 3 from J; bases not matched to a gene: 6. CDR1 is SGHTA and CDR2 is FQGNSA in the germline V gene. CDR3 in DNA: TGTGCCGGGGCGGGAGGATTCTACAATGAGCAGTTCTTC. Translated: CAGAGGFYNEQFF. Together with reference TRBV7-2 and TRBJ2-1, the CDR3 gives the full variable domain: GAGVSQSPSNKVTEKGKDVELRCDPISGHTALYWYRQSLGQGLEFLIYFQGNSAPDKSGLPSDRFSAERTGGSVSTLTIQRTQQEDSAVYLCAGAGGFYNEQFFGPGTRLTVL.

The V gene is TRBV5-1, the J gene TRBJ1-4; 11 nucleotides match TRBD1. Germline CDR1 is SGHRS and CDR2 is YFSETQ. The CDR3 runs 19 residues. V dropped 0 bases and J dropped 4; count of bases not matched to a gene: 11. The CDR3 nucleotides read TGCGCCAGCAGCTTGGCCTGGACAGGGGGCTACCAACTTAATGAAAAACTGTTTTTT. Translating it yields CASSLAWTGGYQLNEKLFF.

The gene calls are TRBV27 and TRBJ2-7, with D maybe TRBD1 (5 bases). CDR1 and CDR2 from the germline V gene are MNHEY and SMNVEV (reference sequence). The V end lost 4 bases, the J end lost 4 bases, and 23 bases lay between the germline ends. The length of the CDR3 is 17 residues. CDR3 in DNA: TGTGCCAGCAGTTCCCTTACCTCAGGACAATCGCCTTACGAGCAGTACTTC. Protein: CASSSLTSGQSPYEQYF.

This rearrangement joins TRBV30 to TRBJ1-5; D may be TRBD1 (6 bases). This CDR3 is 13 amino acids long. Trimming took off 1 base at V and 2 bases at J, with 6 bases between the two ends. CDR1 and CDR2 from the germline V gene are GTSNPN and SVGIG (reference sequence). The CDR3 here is CAWSGTGNQPQHF. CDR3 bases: TGTGCCTGGAGTGGGACAGGCAATCAGCCCCAGCATTTT.

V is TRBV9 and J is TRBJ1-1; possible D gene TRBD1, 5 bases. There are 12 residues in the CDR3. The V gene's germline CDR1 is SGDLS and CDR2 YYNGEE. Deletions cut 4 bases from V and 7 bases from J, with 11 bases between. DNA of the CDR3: TGTGCCAGCAGCCCCGCGCAGGGTGAAGCTTTCTTT. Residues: CASSPAQGEAFF.

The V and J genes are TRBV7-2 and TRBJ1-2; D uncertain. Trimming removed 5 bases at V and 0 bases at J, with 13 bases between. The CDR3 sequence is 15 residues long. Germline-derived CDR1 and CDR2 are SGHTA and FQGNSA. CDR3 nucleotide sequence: TGTGCCAGCAGCCCCCACTCCACAGCTAACTATGGCTACACCTTC. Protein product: CASSPHSTANYGYTF. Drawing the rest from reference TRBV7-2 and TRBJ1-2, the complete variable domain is GAGVSQSPSNKVTEKGKDVELRCDPISGHTALYWYRQSLGQGLEFLIYFQGNSAPDKSGLPSDRFSAERTGGSVSTLTIQRTQQEDSAVYLCASSPHSTANYGYTFGSGTRLTVV.

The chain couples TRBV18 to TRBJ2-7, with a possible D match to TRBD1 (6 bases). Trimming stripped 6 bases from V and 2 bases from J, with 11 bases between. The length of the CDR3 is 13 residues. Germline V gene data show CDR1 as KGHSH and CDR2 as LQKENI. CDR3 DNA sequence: TGTGCCAGCTCCAGGACAGAGACCTACGAGCAGTACTTC. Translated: CASSRTETYEQYF.

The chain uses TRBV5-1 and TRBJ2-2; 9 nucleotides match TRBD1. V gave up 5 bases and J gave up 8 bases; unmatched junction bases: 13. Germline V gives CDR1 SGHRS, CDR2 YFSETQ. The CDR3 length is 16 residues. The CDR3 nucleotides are TGCGCCAGCAGTTCGTTTACAGGGGGCGCGCGTGGGGAGCTGTTTTTT. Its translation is CASSSFTGGARGELFF.

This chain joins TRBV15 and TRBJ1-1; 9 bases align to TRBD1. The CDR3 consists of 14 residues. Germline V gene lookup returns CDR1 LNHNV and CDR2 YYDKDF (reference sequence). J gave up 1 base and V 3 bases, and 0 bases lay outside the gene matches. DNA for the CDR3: TGTGCCACCAGCAGGGGACAGGGGAACACTGAAGCTTTCTTT. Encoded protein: CATSRGQGNTEAFF.